The rows below give T cell receptor beta chains drawn from one sample of a study of blood T cell repertoires in COVID-19. Assay used: immunoSEQ multiplex PCR; TCRdb lists only in-frame clones, some missing. The profile shows roughly 67,000 clones, around 83% of them singletons. Specimen: peripheral blood. These receptors all come from a man in his fifties with acute or convalescent COVID-19. Each CDR3 is given with its conserved first and last residue. D genes are given only for firm matches.

>TRBV18|NA
CASSPTSRGYGYTF
>TRBV10-3|TRBD2
CAISESTFGSGRAYEQYF
>TRBV4-1|TRBD1
CASSRTDRSPTEAFF
>TRBV11-1|TRBD1
CASSLGQGATSPLHF
>TRBV28|TRBD2
CASSSNSGKSSYNEQFF
>TRBV30|TRBD1
CAWSPQGMSQPQHF
>TRBV7-6|TRBD1
CASSQSRDRYNTDTQYF
>TRBV14|NA
CASSQNHATNEKLFF
>TRBV5-5|TRBD1
CASRRTGLSTDTQYF
>TRBV7-8|NA
CASSLFSGVGELFF
>TRBV10-3|TRBD2
CAISDGTSGSNEQFF
>TRBV4-2|TRBD2
CASSQASGSPDKFF
>TRBV27|NA
CASRPRDTYYEQYF
>TRBV6-1|NA
CASSERRVGTQYF
>TRBV2|TRBD2
CASSVPVLAGFPDPYEQYF
>TRBV27|NA
CASSLALNYGYTF
>TRBV6-5|NA
CASSPWGTHYEQYF
>TRBV23-1|TRBD1
CASRDWGDRVHEQYF
>TRBV14|TRBD1
CASSQNRGHGYTF
>TRBV15|NA
CATSRGVQGPYNEQFF
>TRBV5-6|NA
CASSFGQRNQPQHF
>TRBV30|NA
CAWSVAVRGNTIYF
>TRBV14|NA
CASSQGATTEIIRYGYTF
>TRBV21-1|NA
CASSSWRRDRGPYNSPLHF
>TRBV14|TRBD1
CASSQELTGYGYTF
>TRBV6-5|TRBD1
CASSYSGQVNTEAFF
>TRBV7-8|TRBD2
CASSLPTSGRANYEQYF
>TRBV2|TRBD1
CASGTGVTYEQYF
>TRBV11-3|NA
CASSMEKYNEQFF
>TRBV6-5|NA
CASSYSSWEAGYTF
>TRBV18|NA
CASSPQPLGNIQYF
>TRBV19|NA
CASSPKDTVSYEQYF
>TRBV7-9|TRBD2
CASSLLPRELTGELFF
>TRBV7-9|NA
CASSLKNIQYF
>TRBV3-1/TRBV3-2|NA
CASSQKYSNTEAFF
>TRBV7-6|TRBD1
CASSPDRVGYTF
>TRBV7-3|NA
CASSIQLNTEAFF
>TRBV10-1|NA
CASSEGLSSSYEQYF
>TRBV7-9|NA
CASSLMGGTEAFF
>TRBV4-1|TRBD2
CASSPAGGYNEQFF
>TRBV6-6|TRBD1
CASSYGRQGAGQPQHF
>TRBV3-1/TRBV3-2|TRBD2
CASSPLAGGVDTQYF
>TRBV11-2|NA
CASSYYSGTYEQYF
>TRBV2|NA
CASSEGDYGYGYTF
>TRBV30|TRBD1
CAGGKTGKAYEQYF
>TRBV25-1|NA
CASSESFGYTF